This T cell receptor (beta chain) is from a study of CD8 T cells in Susac syndrome. Whole-study findings and limits: The TCR sequencing and HLA analysis in the study involved a relatively small number of individuals, as the study acknowledged.

Sequencing of TCR beta was performed on blood CD8+ T cells and on blood CD4+ T cells. Controls matched for sex and age were healthy donors. Worth noting for this clonotype: Its antigen is unknown.

It was with random hexamers that roughly 0.5 to 1 ug RNA was reverse transcribed. The immunoSEQ assay covered 54 Vbeta and 13 Jbeta segments for CDR3. TCRdb ran MiXCR on the immunoSEQ multiplex PCR reads and lists one entry per CDR3 protein. Of under 200,000 distinct CDR3 sequences listed, about 94% are singletons. Germline V gives CDR1 SGHDT, CDR2 YYEEEE. CDR3 length: 17 residues. V was clipped by 3 bases and J by 4 bases; unmatched bases: 7. The sequenced sample was CD4+ T cells from PBMCs. The source of this sequence is a human donor in good health. The chain couples TRBV5-6 to TRBJ1-6, with TRBD1 matching over 10 bases. CDR3 sequence reads: CASSSRRTGGYNSPLHF. The CDR3 DNA reads as TGTGCCAGCAGCTCGAGGAGGACAGGGGGATATAATTCACCCCTCCACTTT.